The source of this TCR beta chain is a study of identical twins. With regard to this clonotype: Its antigen is unidentified.

Between the trimmed V and J ends, which lost 1 base and 0 bases, there was a span of 5 bases. The CDR3 totals 13 residues. CDR1 is DFQATT, CDR2 SNEGSKA, per germline (reference sequence). Whole-study results and caveats: For monozygotic twins, models underestimated out-of-frame TCR alpha sharing. Abundant cord blood beta clonotypes carried fewer insertions; memory repertoires showed none. Twin-shared out-of-frame alpha sequences were enriched for low generation probability.

Carrying unique molecular identifiers, the cDNA also gained a universal primer site through template switching. TCRdb re-called the 5' RACE reads through MiXCR, storing one row per CDR3 protein. The sample carries 450,000 or so distinct CDR3 sequences, approximately 17% recorded once. V and J are TRBV20-1 and TRBJ2-3; the D is unclear. This clonotype was sampled from a man aged 45-60 years in good health. Sequencing was performed on naive T cells sorted from blood. Here the CDR3 reads CSARALSTDTQYF. The CDR3 DNA is TGCAGTGCTAGAGCTCTTAGCACAGATACGCAGTATTTT.